Sequencing of this T cell receptor beta chain was carried out in a study of shared clonotypes between healthy human individuals. Study in general: Three plates were used per donor for CD4 naive, three for CD4 memory, two for CD8 naive and one for CD8 memory. General observations from the study: The study found lower generation probabilities in non-shared clonotypes than in those shared by all four donors. Donor scarcity curtailed the genetic and exposure-history diversity represented herein.

Several immunoSEQ plates held equal portions of the genomic DNA taken from each subset. Clones were read by immunoSEQ multiplex PCR, and TCRdb kept only the in-frame ones, dropping some. Of about 590,000 clones in the sample, nearly 97% were seen once. About this clone: The antigen is not known.

CDR1 is SQVTM, CDR2 ANQGSEA, per germline. V lost 7 bases to trimming and J lost 5 bases, with 18 bases between them. This CDR3 region has 14 residues. Positive CCR7 selection of CD45RO-negative cells yielded the naive CD8 cells, and terminally differentiated effector memory CD45RA+ cells were excluded. The chain joins TRBV29-1 to TRBJ2-1; no firm D call. Sequencing input: naive CD8+ T cells sorted from blood. The clonotype comes from a woman between 25 and 40 years old in good health. CDR3 coding DNA: TGCAGCGCTAGAGACACCTTAAGAAACAATGAGCAGTTCTTC. Translated: CSARDTLRNNEQFF.